The rows below give T cell receptor beta chains drawn from one sample of a study of blood T cell repertoires in COVID-19. The assay was immunoSEQ multiplex PCR, and TCRdb's table has in-frame clones only and misses some. The sample carries 150,000 to 180,000 clones, approximately 85% recorded once. Sequencing used peripheral blood. The receptor set was obtained from a man aged 60-69 years with COVID-19, enrolled during active disease. CDR3s include the opening cysteine and the closing phenylalanine or tryptophan. D genes are given only for firm matches. Size is omitted from some rows. Given values are once, few, many or a class for expanded clones.

abundance,d_gene,j_gene,v_gene,len,CDR3aa,CDR3nt
NA,NA,TRBJ2-1,TRBV25-1,11,CASSDPDEQFF,TGTGCCAGCAGTGACCCGGATGAGCAGTTCTTC
NA,TRBD1,TRBJ1-4,TRBV4-3,17,CASSHPLVGQVNEKLFF,TGCGCCAGCAGCCACCCCTTGGTGGGACAGGTGAATGAAAAACTGTTTTTT
once,NA,TRBJ2-5,TRBV19,12,CASRAPGETQYF,TGTGCCAGTAGAGCTCCGGGGGAGACCCAGTACTTC
NA,NA,TRBJ1-1,TRBV12-3/TRBV12-4,12,CASSLSGTEAFF,TGTGCCAGCAGTTTATCGGGCACTGAAGCTTTCTTT
NA,TRBD1,TRBJ1-6,TRBV11-1,14,CASKSGTANSPLHF,TGTGCCAGCAAATCCGGGACAGCGAATTCACCCCTCCACTTT
NA,TRBD2,TRBJ2-7,TRBV19,14,CASSLSGGMNEQYF,TGTGCCAGTAGTTTGAGCGGGGGGATGAACGAGCAGTACTTC
once,NA,TRBJ1-5,TRBV19,15,CASSSQPQVNQPQHF,TGTGCCAGTAGCTCCCAACCACAGGTTAATCAGCCCCAGCATTTT
NA,TRBD1,TRBJ1-5,TRBV4-1,16,CASSQGQGTSNQPQHF,TGCGCCAGCAGCCAAGGACAGGGGACGAGCAATCAGCCCCAGCATTTT
NA,NA,TRBJ2-2,TRBV6-5,15,CASRPSQGWTGELFF,TGTGCCAGTCGTCCATCCCAGGGTTGGACCGGGGAGCTGTTTTTT
NA,NA,TRBJ1-2,TRBV28,14,CASSLRDTHRGYTF,TGTGCCAGCAGTTTGAGAGACACCCACCGGGGCTACACCTTC
NA,NA,TRBJ1-4,TRBV16,15,CASSPTGAAEGKLFF,TGTGCCAGCAGCCCGACCGGGGCGGCGGAGGGAAAACTGTTTTTT
once,TRBD1,TRBJ2-2,TRBV19,14,CASYDRGDTGELFF,TGTGCCAGTTACGACAGGGGAGATACCGGGGAGCTGTTTTTT
NA,TRBD2,TRBJ2-5,TRBV11-2,16,CASSLVAAGARATQYF,TGTGCCAGCAGCTTAGTAGCAGCGGGGGCCCGGGCGACCCAGTACTTC
NA,NA,TRBJ1-6,TRBV7-2,14,CASSLEGKVSPLHF,TGTGCCAGCAGCTTAGAGGGGAAAGTTTCACCCCTCCACTTT